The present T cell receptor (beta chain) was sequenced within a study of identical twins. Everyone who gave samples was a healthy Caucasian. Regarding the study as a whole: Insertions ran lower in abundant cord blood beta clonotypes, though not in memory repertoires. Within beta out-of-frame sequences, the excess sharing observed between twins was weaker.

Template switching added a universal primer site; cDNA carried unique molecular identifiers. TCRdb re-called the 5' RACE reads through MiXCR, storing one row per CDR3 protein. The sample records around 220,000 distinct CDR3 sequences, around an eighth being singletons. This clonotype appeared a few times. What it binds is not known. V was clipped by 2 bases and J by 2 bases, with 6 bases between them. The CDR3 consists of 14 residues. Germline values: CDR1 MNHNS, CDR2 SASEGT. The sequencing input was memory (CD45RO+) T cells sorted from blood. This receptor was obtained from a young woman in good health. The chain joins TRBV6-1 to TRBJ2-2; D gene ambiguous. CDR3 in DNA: TGTGCCAGCAGTGAAAATTTTAACACCGGGGAGCTGTTTTTT. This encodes CASSENFNTGELFF.